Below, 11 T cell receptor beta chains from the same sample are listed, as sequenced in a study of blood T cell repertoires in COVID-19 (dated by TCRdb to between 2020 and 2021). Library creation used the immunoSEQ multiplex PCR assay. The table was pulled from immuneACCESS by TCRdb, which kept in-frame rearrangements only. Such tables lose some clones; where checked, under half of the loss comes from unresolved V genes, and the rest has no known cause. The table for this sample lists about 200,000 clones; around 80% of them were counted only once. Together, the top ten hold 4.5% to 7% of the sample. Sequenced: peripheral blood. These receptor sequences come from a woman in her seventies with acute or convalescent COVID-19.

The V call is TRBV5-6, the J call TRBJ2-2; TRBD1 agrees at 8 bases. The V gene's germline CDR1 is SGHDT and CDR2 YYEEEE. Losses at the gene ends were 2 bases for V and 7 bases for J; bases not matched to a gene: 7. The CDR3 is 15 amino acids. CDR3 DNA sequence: TGTGCCAGCAGCTTCCCCAGGGGGCTTGGCGGGGAGCTGTTTTTT. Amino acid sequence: CASSFPRGLGGELFF.

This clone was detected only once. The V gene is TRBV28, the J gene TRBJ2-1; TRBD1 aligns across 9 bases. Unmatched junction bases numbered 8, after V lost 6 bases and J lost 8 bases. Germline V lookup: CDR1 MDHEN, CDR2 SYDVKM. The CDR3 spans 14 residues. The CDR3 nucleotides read TGTGCCAGCAGCAAACAGGGGGCCATGGATGAGCAGTTCTTC. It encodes CASSKQGAMDEQFF.

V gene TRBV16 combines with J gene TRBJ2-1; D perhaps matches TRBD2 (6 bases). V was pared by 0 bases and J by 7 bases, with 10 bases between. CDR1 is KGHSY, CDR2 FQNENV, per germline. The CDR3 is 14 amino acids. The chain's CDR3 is CASSQSAGWNEQFF. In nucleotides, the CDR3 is TGTGCCAGCAGCCAATCTGCGGGGTGGAATGAGCAGTTCTTC.

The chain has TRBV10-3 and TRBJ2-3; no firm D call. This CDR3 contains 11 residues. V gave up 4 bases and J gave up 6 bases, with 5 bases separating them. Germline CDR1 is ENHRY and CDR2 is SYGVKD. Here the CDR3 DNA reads TGTGCCATCAGTGGCGCTGATACGCAGTATTTT. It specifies CAISGADTQYF.

Here the CDR3 reads CASSQTRSSYNEQFF. In DNA, the CDR3 is TGTGCCAGCAGTCAGACCCGGAGCTCCTACAATGAGCAGTTCTTC. The chain is built from TRBV27 and TRBJ2-1; D gene uncertain. In germline, CDR1 is MNHEY, CDR2 SMNVEV (reference sequence). The CDR3 sequence is 15 residues long. V was pared by 5 bases and J by 0 bases, with 11 bases between.

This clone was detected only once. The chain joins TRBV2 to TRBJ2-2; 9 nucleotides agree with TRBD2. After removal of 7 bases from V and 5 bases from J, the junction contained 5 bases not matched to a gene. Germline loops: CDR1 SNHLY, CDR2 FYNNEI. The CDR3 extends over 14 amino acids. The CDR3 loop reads CASKGREGTGELFF. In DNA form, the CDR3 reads TGTGCCAGCAAAGGGCGGGAGGGGACCGGGGAGCTGTTTTTT.

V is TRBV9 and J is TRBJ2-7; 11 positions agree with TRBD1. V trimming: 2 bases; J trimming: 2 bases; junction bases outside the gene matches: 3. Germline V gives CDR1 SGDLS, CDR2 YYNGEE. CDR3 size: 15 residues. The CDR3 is CASSVGQGGAYEQYF. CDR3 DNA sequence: TGTGCCAGCAGCGTGGGACAGGGGGGAGCCTACGAGCAGTACTTC. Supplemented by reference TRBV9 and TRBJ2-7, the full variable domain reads DSGVTQTPKHLITATGQRVTLRCSPRSGDLSVYWYQQSLDQGLQFLIQYYNGEERAKGNILERFSAQQFPDLHSELNLSSLELGDSALYFCASSVGQGGAYEQYFGPGTRLTVT.

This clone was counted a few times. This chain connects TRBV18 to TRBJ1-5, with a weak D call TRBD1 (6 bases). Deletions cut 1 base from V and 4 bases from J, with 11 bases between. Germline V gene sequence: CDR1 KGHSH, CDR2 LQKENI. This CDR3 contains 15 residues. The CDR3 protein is CASSPRTDSNQPQHF. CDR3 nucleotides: TGTGCCAGCTCACCACGGACAGACTCGAATCAGCCCCAGCATTTT.

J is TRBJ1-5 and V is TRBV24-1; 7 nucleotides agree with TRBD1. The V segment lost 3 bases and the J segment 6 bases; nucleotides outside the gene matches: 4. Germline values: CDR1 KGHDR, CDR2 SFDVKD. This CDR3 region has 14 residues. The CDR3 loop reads CATSDPGDSQPQHF. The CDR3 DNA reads TGTGCCACCAGTGATCCAGGGGACAGTCAGCCCCAGCATTTT.

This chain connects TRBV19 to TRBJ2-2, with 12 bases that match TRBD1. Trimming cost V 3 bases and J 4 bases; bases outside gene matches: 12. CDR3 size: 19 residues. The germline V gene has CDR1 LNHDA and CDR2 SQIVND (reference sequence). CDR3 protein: CASSMRGGTGGGGTGELFF. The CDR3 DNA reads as TGTGCCAGTAGTATGCGAGGAGGGACAGGGGGCGGTGGCACCGGGGAGCTGTTTTTT.

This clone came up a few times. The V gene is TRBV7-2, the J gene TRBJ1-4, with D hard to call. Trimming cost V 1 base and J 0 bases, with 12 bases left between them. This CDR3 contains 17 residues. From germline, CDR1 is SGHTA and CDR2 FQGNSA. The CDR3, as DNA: TGTGCCAGCAGCTTAGTCTCCGGGGTTGCAACTAATGAAAAACTGTTTTTT. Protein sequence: CASSLVSGVATNEKLFF.